Listed below are T cell receptor beta chains from one sample, sequenced in a study of blood T cell repertoires in COVID-19. Repertoires were generated with immunoSEQ multiplex PCR, while TCRdb's copy carries only in-frame clones and drops some. The sample has about 89,000 clones, around 72% seen once. Sequencing was done on a sample of peripheral blood. The receptors were sampled from a woman older than 75 with acute or convalescent COVID-19. Each CDR3 is given with its conserved first and last residue. D genes are given only for firm matches.

>TRBD1|TRBV7-2
CASSFQTGQETQYF
>TRBD1|TRBV5-1
CASSSSGQGGEKLFF
>NA|TRBV4-1
CASSQDSTGNQPQHF
>NA|TRBV11-3
CASSRGGELHEQFF
>TRBD1|TRBV12-3/TRBV12-4
CASSPQGAEGYTF
>TRBD1|TRBV20-1
CSASQGGNTEAFF
>NA|TRBV12-3/TRBV12-4
CASSFREEQPQHF
>TRBD2|TRBV30
CAWTGQRGGYNEQFF
>NA|TRBV9
CASSSGGAMNTEAFF
>NA|TRBV28
CASSPPVGGIGGYTF
>TRBD1|TRBV28
CASSFRDRGFPDTQYF
>NA|TRBV4-2
CASSQVAGSSYNEQFF
>TRBD2|TRBV6-2/TRBV6-3
CASSYRERGRSTDTQYF
>TRBD1|TRBV7-2
CASSSRTGDPGNTIYF
>TRBD2|TRBV12-3/TRBV12-4
CASSGGIQETQYF
>NA|TRBV10-3
CATGSRVAETQYF
>TRBD1|TRBV2
CASSEGTADSPLHF
>TRBD1|TRBV27
CASSQTGRQGTGELFF
>NA|TRBV7-2
CASSSDTYQPQHF
>NA|TRBV4-3
CASSQDLSGTEKLFF
>NA|TRBV5-1
CASSLDIEETQYF
>TRBD1|TRBV19
CASSLTGNNMNTEAFF
>NA|TRBV7-9
CASSLVRGTEAFF
>NA|TRBV9
CASSVGGDGETQYF
>TRBD2|TRBV7-2
CASSLSGTSGGRTDTQYF
>TRBD2|TRBV2
CASGGVRANVLTF
>NA|TRBV18
CASSPDTSTDTQYF
>NA|TRBV27
CASSKLNTEAFF
>TRBD1|TRBV19
CASSPFDRGASEQYF
>TRBD1|TRBV19
CASSPPGTGEVGYGYTF
>NA|TRBV6-2/TRBV6-3
CASSYEGGRDEQYF
>NA|TRBV12-3/TRBV12-4
CASSLGQFYEQYF
>NA|TRBV15
CATSRGQGGVEQFF
>TRBD1|TRBV5-1
CASSLEQGANPWNTEAFF
>NA|TRBV7-2
CASSSQGYGYTF
>TRBD2|TRBV10-3
CAITASGPHNEQFF